This T cell receptor (beta chain) was documented in a study of blood T cell repertoires in COVID-19 (dated by TCRdb to 2020 to 2021). Regarding the study in general: Samples covering the acute and convalescent phases of COVID-19 were provided by collaborators in the United States, Italy and Spain. HLA class I and class II types, where available, came from metadata supplied by the sample provider rather than from assay-based typing. Sample metadata almost always included a de-identified subject ID, COVID-19 status, age in years and sex. The prospective study material was composed of cDNA or gDNA derived from T cells, B-cell-depleted T cells, or PBMCs. The repertoires were released in a freely available public database meant as a resource for research on the immune response to SARS-CoV-2. The dataset comprised deeply sampled blood TCRbeta repertoires from subjects exposed to, actively infected with, or recovered from COVID-19. The samples were drawn from the first 160 participants of the ongoing ImmuneRACE study and from under 1,500 subjects provided by 6 global collaborators. The full study reports these points: The amount of clinical and demographic metadata varied by source and participant and was provided uncurated.

As for this clone: The target of this receptor is not known. No base quality information exists; no much larger clone differs at one position.

From the cysteine up to the phenylalanine, the CDR3 has a length of 13 residues. CDR3 DNA is the only sequence kept; it has 39 bases, read in frame from the first base. V loses 1 base of germline sequence and J loses 6 bases, and the interval between the two ends is 11 bases. Taken from the germline V gene, the CDR1 and CDR2 loops are SGHTS and YDEGEE. TCRbeta CDR3 regions were amplified from genomic DNA by means of the immunoSEQ Assay, a bias-controlled multiplex PCR. On the authors' methods: The number of nucleated cells in each sample was estimated by amplification of reference gene primers within the assay. To quantify the absolute abundance of each unique TCRbeta CDR3 rearrangement, sequence reads were collapsed and filtered. For each sample, productive Simpson clonality was calculated as the square root of Simpson's diversity index across productive rearrangements. This immuneACCESS table, as held by TCRdb, lists in-frame sequences with V and J called but not all clones. Of the missing ones, under half trace to an unresolved V gene in checked studies; the others have no known cause. The V and J calls and clone size are taken from that table; D and trimming were inferred from the DNA. The sample yields some 52,000 clones; 85% to 90% were counted once. 28% of the sample goes to the ten largest clones.

Collaborating institutions collected whole blood in K2EDTA tubes following their own protocols. Collaborator samples were shipped for TCRbeta analysis as frozen whole blood, isolated PBMCs, or DNA extracted from either sample type. Sample: peripheral blood. The receptor was isolated from a human donor in a cohort sampled during active COVID-19. The chain is made from TRBV5-8 and TRBJ2-7, and the D gene may be TRBD2, 6 bases matching. The CDR3 protein sequence reads: CASSLILGGEQYF. DNA sequence: TGTGCCAGCAGCTTGATCTTGGGGGGCGAGCAGTACTTC.